One sample yielded the 22 T cell receptor beta chains listed below, sequenced in a study of cytomegalovirus exposure and HLA in healthy donors. The PCR contained 60 Vbeta and 13 Jbeta primers. This table comes from immunoSEQ multiplex PCR, and its TCRdb copy is limited to in-frame clones, with some not included. In the table there are 100,000 to 150,000 clones, roughly 74% of which are singletons. The sample taken for sequencing was PBMCs. These receptors were collected from a woman in her forties or fifties in good health and CMV-seropositive.

This CDR3 is CASSLGAGGGGRNEQFF. For the CDR3, the DNA is TGTGCCAGCAGCTTAGGGGCAGGCGGGGGGGGAAGGAATGAGCAGTTCTTC. The rearrangement links TRBV7-9 to TRBJ2-1, with TRBD2 matching over 9 bases. The CDR3 extends over 17 amino acids. The V gene's germline CDR1 is SEHNR and CDR2 FQNEAQ (reference sequence). V was pared by 1 base and J by 7 bases, with 11 bases of the junction left unmatched. Based on the CDR3 plus reference TRBV7-9 and TRBJ2-1, the full variable domain is DTGVSQNPRHKITKRGQNVTFRCDPISEHNRLYWYRQTLGQGPEFLTYFQNEAQLEKSRLLSDRFSAERPKGSFSTLEIQRTEQGDSAMYLCASSLGAGGGGRNEQFFGPGTRLTVL.

V and J are TRBV10-2 and TRBJ1-1; possibly TRBD1 for D (5 bases). Trimming removed 7 bases from V and 0 bases from J, with 9 bases in between. The CDR3 spans 13 residues. Germline CDR1 is WSHSY and CDR2 is SAAADI. The CDR3, as DNA: TGCGCCAGCAAGAGACAGATGAACACTGAAGCTTTCTTT. Its translation: CASKRQMNTEAFF.

This sequence joins TRBV14 and TRBJ1-2; TRBD1 is a possible D gene (5 bases). The germline V gene has CDR1 SGHDN and CDR2 FVKESK. V gave up 1 base and J gave up 4 bases, with 7 bases separating them. The CDR3 loop spans 13 amino acids. This CDR3 reads CASSQVGGYGYTF. CDR3 bases: TGTGCCAGCAGCCAAGTCGGGGGCTATGGCTACACCTTC.

The chain employs TRBV9 and TRBJ1-3, with a tentative D call TRBD1 (6 bases). The CDR3 extends over 14 amino acids. Germline assignment: CDR1 SGDLS and CDR2 YYNGEE. V lost 4 bases to trimming and J lost 5 bases, with 13 bases between them. CDR3 amino acids: CASSLDRRRNTIYF. In nucleotides, the CDR3 is TGTGCCAGCAGCCTTGACAGGAGACGAAACACCATATATTTT.

The V gene is TRBV27, the J gene TRBJ2-3, with 7 bases that match TRBD1. Germline CDR1 reads MNHEY; CDR2 reads SMNVEV (reference sequence). The V segment lost 3 bases and the J segment 12 bases; nucleotides outside the gene matches: 6. The CDR3 runs to 12 residues. In DNA form, the CDR3 reads TGTGCCAGCAGTTTTGAACAGGGGAAACAGTATTTT. It translates to CASSFEQGKQYF.

This clone has only a few counts. J is TRBJ1-4 and V is TRBV5-1, with D possibly being TRBD1 (5 bases). In germline, CDR1 is SGHRS, CDR2 YFSETQ. The CDR3 loop spans 13 amino acids. The ends were cut back, 4 bases at V and 7 bases at J, with 11 bases in the middle. Here the CDR3 reads CASSTRDGEKLFF. CDR3 sequence (DNA): TGCGCCAGCAGCACCAGGGATGGTGAAAAACTGTTTTTT.

The chain has TRBV9 and TRBJ2-1; D is undetermined. The CDR3 covers 16 residues. Germline CDR1 and CDR2: SGDLS and YYNGEE. The germline V and J ends were trimmed by 0 bases and 6 bases, with 16 bases remaining between them. DNA for the CDR3: TGTGCCAGCAGCGTAGTCACCATCTCCACTCCCAATGAGCAGTTCTTC. Amino acids: CASSVVTISTPNEQFF.

The chain has TRBV28 and TRBJ2-7; D is unclear. The CDR3 sequence is 15 residues long. The germline V and J ends were trimmed by 5 bases and 0 bases, with 14 bases remaining between them. CDR1 MDHEN and CDR2 SYDVKM come from the germline V gene. The CDR3 coding sequence is TGTGCCAGCAGTCTCCAAACCGTGAGCTCCTACGAGCAGTACTTC. It translates to CASSLQTVSSYEQYF.

Remarks on this clone: The sample has other DNA sequences that encode this CDR3 too. The rearrangement links TRBV5-1 to TRBJ2-3, with 7 bases fitting TRBD2. The J segment lost 6 bases and the V segment lost 5 bases, leaving 3 bases of the junction unmatched. This CDR3 is 12 amino acids long. The germline V gene has CDR1 SGHRS and CDR2 YFSETQ. The CDR3 DNA is TGCGCCAGCAGTCTGGGGGGGGATACGCAGTATTTT. Translating gives CASSLGGDTQYF.

This clone occurred a few times. The rearrangement links TRBV13 to TRBJ2-3; 11 positions agree with TRBD2. V lost 1 base, J lost 4 bases, and 7 bases stayed unmatched. Looked up from germline, CDR1 is PRHDT and CDR2 is FYEKMQ (reference sequence). The CDR3 extends over 17 amino acids. The chain's CDR3 is CASSLVFRTSGSDTQYF. DNA for the CDR3: TGTGCCAGCAGCTTAGTGTTCAGGACTAGCGGGTCAGATACGCAGTATTTT.

The rearrangement uses TRBV2 and TRBJ2-3; possibly TRBD1 for D (5 bases). CDR3 length equals 15 residues. Trimming stripped 8 bases from V and 4 bases from J, with 19 bases between. CDR1 is SNHLY, CDR2 FYNNEI, per germline. The CDR3 sequence: CASSTQGREPDTQYF. The CDR3, as DNA: TGTGCCAGCTCCACGCAGGGCAGGGAACCAGATACGCAGTATTTT.

This chain connects TRBV7-2 to TRBJ1-4; TRBD1 aligns across 7 bases. V dropped 5 bases and J dropped 8; count of bases not matched to a gene: 8. Germline V gives CDR1 SGHTA, CDR2 FQGNSA. The CDR3 runs 14 residues. The CDR3 bases are TGTGCCAGCAGCCTCGACAGGGTCAGGGAAAAACTGTTTTTT. It specifies CASSLDRVREKLFF.

CDR3 DNA sequence: TGTGCCATCAGTATGGACAGGGACCAGCCCCAGCATTTT. The encoded protein is CAISMDRDQPQHF. The gene calls are TRBV10-3 and TRBJ1-5; TRBD1 matches 8 bases. Germline lookup yields CDR1 ENHRY and CDR2 SYGVKD. The V gene end was trimmed by 5 bases and the J gene end by 7 bases; junction bases not matched to a gene: 4. The CDR3 extends over 13 amino acids.

This clone was seen a few times. The genes are TRBV25-1 and TRBJ1-2; D possibly corresponds to TRBD1 (5 bases). V lost 6 bases and J 4 bases, leaving 12 bases between the germline ends. The CDR3 is made up of 13 amino acids. CDR1 MGHDK and CDR2 SYGVNS come from the germline V gene. Written as DNA, the CDR3 is TGTGCCAGCAGCTTTAACAGGCGCTATGGCTACACCTTC. Its protein is CASSFNRRYGYTF.

This rearrangement joins TRBV14 to TRBJ1-2; no definite D call. CDR1 and CDR2 (germline): SGHDN, FVKESK. The CDR3 contains 12 residues. The V end lost 4 bases, the J end lost 8 bases, and 11 bases lay between the germline ends. The CDR3 region is CASSPGGSGYTF. As DNA, the CDR3 is TGTGCCAGCAGCCCCGGAGGCAGCGGCTACACCTTC.

This chain uses TRBV27 with TRBJ2-2; TRBD2 might be the D (6 bases). The length of the CDR3 is 19 residues. Between the trimmed V and J ends, which lost 10 bases and 0 bases, there was a span of 27 bases. Germline CDR1 and CDR2: MNHEY and SMNVEV (reference sequence). The CDR3 region is CATKQGGKTPPSNTGELFF. The CDR3 bases are TGTGCCACCAAGCAAGGAGGGAAAACTCCACCATCGAACACCGGGGAGCTGTTTTTT.

This sequence joins TRBV27 and TRBJ2-5; tentative D call: TRBD2 (5 bases). With 5 bases removed from V and 10 bases from J, the gap between germline ends came to 14 bases. Germline V gene sequence: CDR1 MNHEY, CDR2 SMNVEV (reference sequence). CDR3 length: 12 amino acids. The CDR3 loop reads CASSAISGSQYF. The CDR3 region has the DNA TGTGCCAGCAGTGCCATCTCGGGGAGCCAGTACTTC.

CDR3 amino acids: CASSLVSSGGASDTQYF. In DNA, the CDR3 is TGTGCCAGCAGCTTAGTGTCTAGCGGGGGGGCTTCAGATACGCAGTATTTT. The chain carries TRBV7-6 and TRBJ2-3; 12 bases agree with TRBD2. J was trimmed by 4 bases and V by 1 base; bases with no gene match: 6. The CDR3 is 17 residues long. From germline, CDR1 is SGHVS and CDR2 FNYEAQ.

The rearrangement joins TRBV2 to TRBJ2-1; weak D call: TRBD2 (6 bases). The CDR3 has 13 residues. V was trimmed by 7 bases and J by 6 bases, leaving 13 bases between them. Germline CDR1 SNHLY, CDR2 FYNNEI. The CDR3 DNA reads TGTGCCAGCAACGGCCAGGGAGGCAATGAGCAGTTCTTC. It is translated as CASNGQGGNEQFF.

The chain couples TRBV7-9 to TRBJ2-5; 14 bases fit TRBD2. Germline V gene lookup returns CDR1 SEHNR and CDR2 FQNEAQ (reference sequence). Germline trimming cut 5 bases from V and 8 bases from J; bases unmatched to any gene: 4. This CDR3 is built from 14 residues. CDR3 DNA sequence: TGTGCCAGCAGCACGACTAGCGGGGGGGCTACCCAGTACTTC. This codes for CASSTTSGGATQYF.

V gene TRBV12-5 combines with J gene TRBJ2-7, with D possibly matching TRBD2 (5 bases). Trimming shortened V by 4 bases and J by 1 base, and 29 bases separated the two germline ends. The germline V gene encodes CDR1 LGHNT and CDR2 FRNRAP. The length of the CDR3 is 20 residues. The CDR3: CASGSYSWKKVVSGSYEQYF. The CDR3 region has the DNA TGTGCTAGTGGTTCATACTCGTGGAAGAAGGTAGTATCGGGGTCCTACGAGCAGTACTTC.

In DNA, the CDR3 is TGTGCCAGCTCACCCGGGACAGCTGAAAAACTGTTTTTT. Translated: CASSPGTAEKLFF. V usage is TRBV18 and J usage is TRBJ1-4; 7 bases match TRBD1. Trimming cost V 3 bases and J 7 bases; bases outside gene matches: 2. CDR1 is KGHSH, CDR2 LQKENI, per germline. The CDR3 spans 13 residues.